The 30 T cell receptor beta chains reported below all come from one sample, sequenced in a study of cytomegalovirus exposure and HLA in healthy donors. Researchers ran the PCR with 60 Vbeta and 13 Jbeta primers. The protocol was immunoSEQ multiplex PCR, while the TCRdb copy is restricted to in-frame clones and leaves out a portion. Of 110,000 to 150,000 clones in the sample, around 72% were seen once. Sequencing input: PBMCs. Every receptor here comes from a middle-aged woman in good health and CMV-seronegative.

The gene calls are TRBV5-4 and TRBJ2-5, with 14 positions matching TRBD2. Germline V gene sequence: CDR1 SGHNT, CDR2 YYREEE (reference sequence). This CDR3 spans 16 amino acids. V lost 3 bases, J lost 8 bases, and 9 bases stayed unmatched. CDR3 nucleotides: TGTGCCAGCAGCTCACCGACTAGCGGGGGGGCTCGAACCCAGTACTTC. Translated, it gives CASSSPTSGGARTQYF.

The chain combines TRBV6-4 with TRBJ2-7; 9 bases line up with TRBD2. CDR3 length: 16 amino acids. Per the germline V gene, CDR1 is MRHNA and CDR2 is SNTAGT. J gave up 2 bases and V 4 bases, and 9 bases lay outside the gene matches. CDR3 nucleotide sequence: TGTGCCAGCAGTGCTCCGGGACTAGCATTCCCCTACGAGCAGTACGTC. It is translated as CASSAPGLAFPYEQYV.

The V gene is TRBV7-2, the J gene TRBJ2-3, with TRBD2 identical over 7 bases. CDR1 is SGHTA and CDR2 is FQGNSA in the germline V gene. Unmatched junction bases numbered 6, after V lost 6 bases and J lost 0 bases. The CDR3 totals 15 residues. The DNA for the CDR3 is TGTGCCAGCAGGCGCACCGGGGGGAGCACAGATACGCAGTATTTT. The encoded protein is CASRRTGGSTDTQYF.

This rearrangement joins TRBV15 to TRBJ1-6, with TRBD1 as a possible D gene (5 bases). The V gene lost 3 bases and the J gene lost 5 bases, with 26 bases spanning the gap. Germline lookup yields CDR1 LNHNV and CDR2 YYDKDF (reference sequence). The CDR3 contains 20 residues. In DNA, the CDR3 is TGTGCCACCAGCAGTCCCGGGGGGGAGGGTTCGGAACCCCATAATTCACCCCTCCACTTT. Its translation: CATSSPGGEGSEPHNSPLHF.

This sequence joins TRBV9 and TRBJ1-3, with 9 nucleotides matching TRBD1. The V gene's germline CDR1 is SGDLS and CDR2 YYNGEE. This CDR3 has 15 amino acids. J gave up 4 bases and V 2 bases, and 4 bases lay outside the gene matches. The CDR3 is CASSVEQGAGNTIYF. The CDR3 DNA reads TGTGCCAGCAGCGTCGAACAGGGGGCGGGAAACACCATATATTTT. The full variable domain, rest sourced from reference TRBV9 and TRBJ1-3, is DSGVTQTPKHLITATGQRVTLRCSPRSGDLSVYWYQQSLDQGLQFLIQYYNGEERAKGNILERFSAQQFPDLHSELNLSSLELGDSALYFCASSVEQGAGNTIYFGEGSWLTVV.

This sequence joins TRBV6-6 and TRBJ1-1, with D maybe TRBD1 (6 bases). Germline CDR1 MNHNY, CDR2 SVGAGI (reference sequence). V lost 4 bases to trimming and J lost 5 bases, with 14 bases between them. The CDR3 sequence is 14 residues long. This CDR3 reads CASSSSGAPTEAFF. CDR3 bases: TGTGCCAGCAGTTCCTCGGGGGCGCCGACTGAAGCTTTCTTT.

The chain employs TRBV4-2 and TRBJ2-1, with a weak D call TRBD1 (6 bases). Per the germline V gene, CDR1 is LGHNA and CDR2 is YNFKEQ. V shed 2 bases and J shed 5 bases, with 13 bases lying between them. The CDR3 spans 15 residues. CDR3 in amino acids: CASSQNRDTNNEQFF. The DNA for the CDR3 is TGTGCCAGCAGCCAAAACCGGGACACAAACAATGAGCAGTTCTTC.

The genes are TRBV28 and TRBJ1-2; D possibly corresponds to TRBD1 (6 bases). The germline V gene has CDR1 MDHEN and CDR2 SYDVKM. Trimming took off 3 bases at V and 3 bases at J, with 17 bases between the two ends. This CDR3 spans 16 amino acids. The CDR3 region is CASSFISGGLDYGYTF. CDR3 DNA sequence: TGTGCCAGCAGTTTTATTTCGGGGGGCCTTGACTATGGCTACACCTTC.

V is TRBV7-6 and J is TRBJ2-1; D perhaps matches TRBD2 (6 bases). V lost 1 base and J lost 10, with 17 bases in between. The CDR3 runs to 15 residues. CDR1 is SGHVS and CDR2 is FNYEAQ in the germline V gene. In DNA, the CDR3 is TGTGCCAGCAGCTTAGTGGAGAGCGGGCCTGGAGAGCAGTTCTTC. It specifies CASSLVESGPGEQFF.

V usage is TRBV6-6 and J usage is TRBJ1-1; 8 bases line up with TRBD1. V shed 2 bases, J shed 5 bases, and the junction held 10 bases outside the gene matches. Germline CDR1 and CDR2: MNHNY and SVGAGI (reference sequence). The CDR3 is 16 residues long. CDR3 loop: CASSYPSGGKGTEAFF. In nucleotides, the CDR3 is TGTGCCAGCAGTTACCCCTCAGGGGGCAAGGGAACTGAAGCTTTCTTT.

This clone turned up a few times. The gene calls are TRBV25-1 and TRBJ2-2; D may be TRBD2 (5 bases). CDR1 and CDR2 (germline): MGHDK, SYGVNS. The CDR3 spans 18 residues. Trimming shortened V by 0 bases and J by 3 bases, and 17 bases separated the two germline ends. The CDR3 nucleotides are TGTGCCAGCAGTGAATATTTGCTAGCAGCGGAACACACCGGGGAGCTGTTTTTT. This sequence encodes CASSEYLLAAEHTGELFF.

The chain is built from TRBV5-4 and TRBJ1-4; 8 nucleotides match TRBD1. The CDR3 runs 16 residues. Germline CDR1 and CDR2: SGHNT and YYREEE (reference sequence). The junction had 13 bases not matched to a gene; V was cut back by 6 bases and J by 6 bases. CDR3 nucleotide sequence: TGTGCCAGCAAAAGGGCAGGGGGCGCAGGGGATGAAAAACTGTTTTTT. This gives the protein CASKRAGGAGDEKLFF.

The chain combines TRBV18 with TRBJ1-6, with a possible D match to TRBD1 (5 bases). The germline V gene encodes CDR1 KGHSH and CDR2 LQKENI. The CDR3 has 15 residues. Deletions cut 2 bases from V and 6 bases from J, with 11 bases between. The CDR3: CASSPSDSRNSPLHF. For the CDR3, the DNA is TGTGCCAGCTCACCATCAGACAGTCGTAATTCACCCCTCCACTTT.

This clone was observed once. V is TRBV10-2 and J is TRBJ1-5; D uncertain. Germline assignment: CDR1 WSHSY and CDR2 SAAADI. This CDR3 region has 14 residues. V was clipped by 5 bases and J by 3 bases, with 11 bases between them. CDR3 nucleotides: TGCGCCAGCAGTAGAAGGGAGAACAATCAGCCCCAGCATTTT. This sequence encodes CASSRRENNQPQHF.

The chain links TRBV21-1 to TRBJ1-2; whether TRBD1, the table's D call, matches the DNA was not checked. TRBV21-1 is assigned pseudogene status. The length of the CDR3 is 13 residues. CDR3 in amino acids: CASSKGQYYGYTF. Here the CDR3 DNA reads TGTGCCAGCAGCAAAGGACAGTACTATGGCTACACCTTC.

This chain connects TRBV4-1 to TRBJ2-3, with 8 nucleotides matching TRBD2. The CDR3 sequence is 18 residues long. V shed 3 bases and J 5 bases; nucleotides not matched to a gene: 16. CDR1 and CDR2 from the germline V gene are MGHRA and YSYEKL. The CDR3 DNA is TGCGCCAGCAGCCAGACTTCCCCCTTAGCGGGGCCCCGAGATACGCAGTATTTT. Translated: CASSQTSPLAGPRDTQYF.

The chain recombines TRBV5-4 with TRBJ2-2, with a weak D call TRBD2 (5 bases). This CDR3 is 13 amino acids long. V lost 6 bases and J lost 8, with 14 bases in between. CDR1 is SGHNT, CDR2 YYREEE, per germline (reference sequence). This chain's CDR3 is CASTHPGNGELFF. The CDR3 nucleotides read TGTGCCAGCACCCACCCGGGGAATGGGGAGCTGTTTTTT.

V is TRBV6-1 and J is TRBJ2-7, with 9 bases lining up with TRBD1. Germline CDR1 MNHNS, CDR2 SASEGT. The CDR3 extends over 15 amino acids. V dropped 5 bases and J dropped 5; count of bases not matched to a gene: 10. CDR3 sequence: CASSSPGQGHHEQYF. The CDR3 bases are TGTGCCAGCAGTTCCCCGGGACAGGGCCACCACGAGCAGTACTTC.

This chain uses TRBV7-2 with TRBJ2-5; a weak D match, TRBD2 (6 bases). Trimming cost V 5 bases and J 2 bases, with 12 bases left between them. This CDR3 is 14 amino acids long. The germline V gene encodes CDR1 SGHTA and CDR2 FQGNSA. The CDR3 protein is CASSRWRGQETQYF. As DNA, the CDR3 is TGTGCCAGCAGCCGATGGAGGGGTCAAGAGACCCAGTACTTC.

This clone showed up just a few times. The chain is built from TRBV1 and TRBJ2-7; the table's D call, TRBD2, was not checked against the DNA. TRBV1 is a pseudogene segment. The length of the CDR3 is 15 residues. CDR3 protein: CTSSLRTPKACEQYV. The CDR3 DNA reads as TGCACCAGCAGCTTAAGGACTCCCAAAGCTTGCGAGCAGTACGTC.

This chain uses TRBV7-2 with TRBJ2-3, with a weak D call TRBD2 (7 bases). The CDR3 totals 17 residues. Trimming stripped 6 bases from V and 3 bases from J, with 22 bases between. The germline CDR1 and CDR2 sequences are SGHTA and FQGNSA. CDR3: CASSPLLGGGRTDTQYF. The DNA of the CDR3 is TGTGCCAGCAGTCCCCTGCTGGGGGGGGGCCGAACAGATACGCAGTATTTT.

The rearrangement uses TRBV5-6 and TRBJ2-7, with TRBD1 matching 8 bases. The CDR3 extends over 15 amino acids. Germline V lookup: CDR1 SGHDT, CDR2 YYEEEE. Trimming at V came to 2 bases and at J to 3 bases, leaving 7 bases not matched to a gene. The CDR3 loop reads CASSFGTGRGYEQYV. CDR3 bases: TGTGCCAGCAGCTTCGGGACAGGAAGGGGCTACGAGCAGTACGTC.

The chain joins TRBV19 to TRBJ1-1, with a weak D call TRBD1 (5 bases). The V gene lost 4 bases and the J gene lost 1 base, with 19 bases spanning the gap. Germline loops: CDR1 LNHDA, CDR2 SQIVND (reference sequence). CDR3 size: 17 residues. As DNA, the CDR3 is TGTGCCAGTAGTAGATCTTGGCGGGACCTCACGAACACTGAAGCTTTCTTT. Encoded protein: CASSRSWRDLTNTEAFF.

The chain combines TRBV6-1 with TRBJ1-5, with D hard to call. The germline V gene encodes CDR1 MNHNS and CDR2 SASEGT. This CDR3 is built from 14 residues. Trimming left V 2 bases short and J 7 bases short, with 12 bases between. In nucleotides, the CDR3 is TGTGCCAGCAGTGAACGGAGGGCGTGGCAGCCCCAGCATTTT. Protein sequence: CASSERRAWQPQHF.

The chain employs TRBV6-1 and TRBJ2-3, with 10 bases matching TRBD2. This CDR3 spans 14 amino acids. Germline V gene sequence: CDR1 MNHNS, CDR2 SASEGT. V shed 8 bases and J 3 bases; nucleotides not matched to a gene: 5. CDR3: CASPPSGGTDTQYF. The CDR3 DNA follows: TGTGCCAGCCCCCCTAGCGGGGGTACAGATACGCAGTATTTT.

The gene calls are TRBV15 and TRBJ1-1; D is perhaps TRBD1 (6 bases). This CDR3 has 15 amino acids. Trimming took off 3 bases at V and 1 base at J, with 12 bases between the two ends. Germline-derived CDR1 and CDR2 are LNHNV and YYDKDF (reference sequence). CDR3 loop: CATSSRPGQNTEAFF. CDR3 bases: TGTGCCACCAGCAGCCGACCGGGACAGAACACTGAAGCTTTCTTT.

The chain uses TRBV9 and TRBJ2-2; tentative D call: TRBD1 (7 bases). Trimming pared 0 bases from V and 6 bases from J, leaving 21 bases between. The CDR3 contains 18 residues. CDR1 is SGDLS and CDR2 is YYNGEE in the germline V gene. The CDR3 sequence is CASSVGLSLRGEAGELFF. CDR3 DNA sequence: TGTGCCAGCAGCGTAGGTTTGTCTCTCAGGGGGGAAGCCGGGGAGCTGTTTTTT. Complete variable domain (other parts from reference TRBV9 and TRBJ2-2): DSGVTQTPKHLITATGQRVTLRCSPRSGDLSVYWYQQSLDQGLQFLIQYYNGEERAKGNILERFSAQQFPDLHSELNLSSLELGDSALYFCASSVGLSLRGEAGELFFGEGSRLTVL.

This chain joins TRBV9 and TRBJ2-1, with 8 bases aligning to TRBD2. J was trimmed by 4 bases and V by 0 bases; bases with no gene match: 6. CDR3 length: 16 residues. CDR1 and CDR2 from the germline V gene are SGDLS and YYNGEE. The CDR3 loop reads CASSVAIAGLYNEQFF. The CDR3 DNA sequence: TGTGCCAGCAGCGTAGCTATAGCGGGGCTATACAATGAGCAGTTCTTC.

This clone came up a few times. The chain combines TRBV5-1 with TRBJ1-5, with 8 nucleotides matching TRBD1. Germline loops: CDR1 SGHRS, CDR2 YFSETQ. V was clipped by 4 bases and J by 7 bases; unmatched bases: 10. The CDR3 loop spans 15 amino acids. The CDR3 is CASSPGGQGNQPQHF. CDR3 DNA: TGCGCCAGCAGCCCGGGAGGACAGGGAAACCAGCCCCAGCATTTT.

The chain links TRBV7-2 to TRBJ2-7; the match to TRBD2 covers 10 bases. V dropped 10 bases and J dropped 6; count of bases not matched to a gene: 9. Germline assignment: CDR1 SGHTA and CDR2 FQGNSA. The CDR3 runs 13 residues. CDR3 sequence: CATKAGGPGEQYF. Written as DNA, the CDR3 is TGTGCCACTAAAGCGGGGGGGCCGGGCGAGCAGTACTTC.